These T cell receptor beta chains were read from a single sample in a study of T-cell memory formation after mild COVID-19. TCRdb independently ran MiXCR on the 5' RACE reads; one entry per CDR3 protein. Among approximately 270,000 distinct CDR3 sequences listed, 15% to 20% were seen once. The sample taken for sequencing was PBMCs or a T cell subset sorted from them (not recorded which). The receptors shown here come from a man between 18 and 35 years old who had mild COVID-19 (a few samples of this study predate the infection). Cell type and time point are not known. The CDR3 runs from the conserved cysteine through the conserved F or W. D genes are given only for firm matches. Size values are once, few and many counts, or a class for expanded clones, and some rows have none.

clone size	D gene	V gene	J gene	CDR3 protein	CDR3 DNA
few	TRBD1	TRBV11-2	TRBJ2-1	CASSPVGQASSYNEQFF	TGTGCCAGCAGCCCCGTTGGACAGGCGAGCTCCTACAATGAGCAGTTCTTC
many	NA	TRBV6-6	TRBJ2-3	CASSYSPSITDTQYF	TGTGCCAGCAGTTACTCGCCTTCCATCACAGATACGCAGTATTTT
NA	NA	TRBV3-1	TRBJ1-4	CASSQGRSEKLFF	TGTGCCAGCAGCCAAGGGAGGAGTGAAAAACTGTTTTTT
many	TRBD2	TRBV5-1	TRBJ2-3	CASSLVTSGGADTQYF	TGCGCCAGCAGCTTGGTGACTAGCGGGGGGGCAGATACGCAGTATTTT
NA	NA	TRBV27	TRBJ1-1	CASSPRGGGTEAFF	TGTGCCAGCAGTCCCCGGGGGGGGGGCACTGAAGCTTTCTTT
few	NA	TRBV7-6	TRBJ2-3	CASSLDLARDTQYF	TGTGCCAGCAGCTTAGATCTAGCGAGAGATACGCAGTATTTT
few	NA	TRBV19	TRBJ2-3	CASSSPGRGDRADTQYF	TGTGCCAGTAGTTCGCCCGGAAGGGGGGATAGAGCAGATACGCAGTATTTT
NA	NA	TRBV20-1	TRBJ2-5	CSARRQGETQYF	TGCAGTGCTAGGAGGCAGGGGGAGACCCAGTACTTC
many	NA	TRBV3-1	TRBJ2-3	CASSQQTGNTQYF	TGTGCCAGCAGCCAACAAACGGGAAATACGCAGTATTTT
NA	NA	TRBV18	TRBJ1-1	CASSPGLDGNTEAFF	TGTGCCAGCTCACCGGGCTTAGACGGGAACACTGAAGCTTTCTTT
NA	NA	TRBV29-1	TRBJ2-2	CSVVRASTGELFF	TGCAGCGTTGTGCGGGCCAGCACCGGGGAGCTGTTTTTT
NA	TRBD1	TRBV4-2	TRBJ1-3	CASSQIDRADGNTIYF	TGTGCCAGCAGCCAGATCGACAGGGCGGATGGAAACACCATATATTTT
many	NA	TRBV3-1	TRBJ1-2	CASSQDYGYTF	TGTGCCAGCAGCCAAGACTATGGCTACACCTTC
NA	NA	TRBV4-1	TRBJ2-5	CASSQPAGTREETQYF	TGCGCCAGCAGCCAACCCGCCGGGACTCGGGAAGAGACCCAGTACTTC
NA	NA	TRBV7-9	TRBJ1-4	CASSLTQVEKLFF	TGTGCCAGCAGCCTTACCCAAGTTGAAAAACTGTTTTTT
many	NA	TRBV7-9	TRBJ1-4	CASSLARQGEKLFF	TGTGCCAGCAGCTTAGCGCGGCAGGGTGAAAAACTGTTTTTT
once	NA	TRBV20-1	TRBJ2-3	CSALRGRTDTQYF	TGCAGTGCTCTCCGGGGCCGCACAGATACGCAGTATTTT
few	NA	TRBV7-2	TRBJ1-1	CASSLFGTEAFF	TGTGCCAGCAGCTTATTCGGGACTGAAGCTTTCTTT
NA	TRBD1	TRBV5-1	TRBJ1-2	CASSPTQGALGGYTF	TGCGCCAGCAGCCCGACACAGGGGGCGCTTGGTGGCTACACCTTC
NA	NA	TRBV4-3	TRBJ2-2	CASSVWVSTGELFF	TGCGCCAGCAGCGTGTGGGTTAGCACCGGGGAGCTGTTTTTT
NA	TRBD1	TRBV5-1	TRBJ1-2	CASSLEVGDRNNYGYTF	TGCGCCAGCAGCTTGGAGGTAGGGGACAGGAACAACTATGGCTACACCTTC
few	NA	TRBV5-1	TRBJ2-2	CASSLAATSNTGELFF	TGCGCCAGCAGCTTGGCCGCGACTTCTAACACCGGGGAGCTGTTTTTT
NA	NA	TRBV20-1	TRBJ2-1	CSVTSLANEQFF	TGCAGTGTTACATCCCTCGCCAATGAGCAGTTCTTC
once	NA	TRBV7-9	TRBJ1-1	CASSLVGAGAEAFF	TGTGCCAGCAGCTTAGTGGGGGCCGGGGCTGAAGCTTTCTTT
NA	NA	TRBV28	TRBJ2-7	CASSLTDARDEQYF	TGTGCCAGCAGCCTTACAGACGCGAGGGACGAGCAGTACTTC
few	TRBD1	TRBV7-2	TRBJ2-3	CASSPELLGQGGDTQYF	TGTGCCAGCAGCCCGGAACTCCTTGGACAGGGGGGAGATACGCAGTATTTT
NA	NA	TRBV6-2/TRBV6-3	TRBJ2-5	CSSSLSETQYF	TGTTCCAGCAGTCTCTCGGAGACCCAGTACTTC
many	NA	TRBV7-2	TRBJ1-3	CASSLVRAGNTIYF	TGTGCCAGCAGCTTAGTCCGGGCTGGAAACACCATATATTTT
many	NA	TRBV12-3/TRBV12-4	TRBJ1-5	CASSLGQSPDQPQHF	TGTGCCAGCAGTTTAGGGCAGTCCCCCGATCAGCCCCAGCATTTT
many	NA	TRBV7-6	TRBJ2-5	CASSLPGETQYF	TGTGCCAGCAGCCTGCCGGGGGAGACCCAGTACTTC
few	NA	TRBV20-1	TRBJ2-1	CSASPLLPHNEQFF	TGCAGTGCTAGCCCCTTACTACCCCACAATGAGCAGTTCTTC
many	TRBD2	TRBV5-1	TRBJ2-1	CASSLGLAGYNEQFF	TGCGCCAGCAGCTTAGGACTAGCGGGCTACAATGAGCAGTTCTTC
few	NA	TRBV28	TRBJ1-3	CASSFPPGNTIYF	TGTGCCAGCAGTTTCCCTCCTGGAAACACCATATATTTT
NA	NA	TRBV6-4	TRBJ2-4	CASSDADLAKNIQYF	TGTGCCAGCAGTGACGCGGACCTAGCCAAAAACATTCAGTACTTC
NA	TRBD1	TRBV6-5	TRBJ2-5	CASSNGDRVVEETQYF	TGTGCCAGCAGTAACGGGGACAGGGTGGTGGAAGAGACCCAGTACTTC
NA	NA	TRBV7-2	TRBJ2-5	CASSPLIMATGRDLKRETQYF	TGTGCCAGCAGCCCATTAATCATGGCAACAGGGAGGGATCTAAAGCGAGAGACCCAGTACTTC
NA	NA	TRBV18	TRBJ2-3	CASATSPDTQYF	TGTGCCAGCGCTACTAGCCCAGATACGCAGTATTTT
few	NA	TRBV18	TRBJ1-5	CASSPGGIGQPQHF	TGTGCCAGCTCACCCGGAGGGATCGGTCAGCCCCAGCATTTT
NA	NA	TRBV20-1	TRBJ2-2	CSAPRGPIGGTGELFF	TGCAGTGCTCCGCGGGGGCCGATAGGTGGCACCGGGGAGCTGTTTTTT
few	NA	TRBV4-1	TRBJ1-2	CASSHSTGGALYGYTF	TGCGCCAGCAGCCACTCGACGGGGGGGGCTCTCTATGGCTACACCTTC
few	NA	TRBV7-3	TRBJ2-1	CASSLDSNNEQLF	TGTGCCAGCAGCCTGGACAGCAACAATGAGCAGCTCTTC